This entry lists 28 T cell receptor beta chains sequenced from one sample in a study of cytomegalovirus exposure and HLA in healthy donors. PCR employed 60 Vbeta and 13 Jbeta primers. TCRdb's table, derived via immunoSEQ multiplex PCR, lists solely in-frame clones and lacks some. The sample has some 130,000 clones, around 80% seen once. Material: PBMCs. The receptors here all came from a man aged 40-49 years in good health and CMV-seropositive.

This clone was observed once. The chain has TRBV20-1 and TRBJ2-5; D gene unclear. Per germline, CDR1 DFQATT and CDR2 SNEGSKA (reference sequence). The CDR3 covers 11 residues. CDR3 in amino acids: CSSSSGETQYF. The CDR3 DNA sequence: TGCAGCTCCTCCTCCGGGGAGACCCAGTACTTC.

This clone was recorded once. V gene TRBV29-1 combines with J gene TRBJ1-4, with D perhaps matching TRBD1 (6 bases). V lost 5 bases and J lost 7, with 11 bases in between. The CDR3 spans 12 residues. Germline V lookup: CDR1 SQVTM, CDR2 ANQGSEA. The DNA for the CDR3 is TGCAGCGTTTCAGGGGTCGGTGAAAAACTGTTTTTT. This translates into CSVSGVGEKLFF.

The chain is built from TRBV19 and TRBJ2-1, with 12 bases identical to TRBD2. CDR1 is LNHDA and CDR2 is SQIVND in the germline V gene (reference sequence). V shed 7 bases and J 9 bases; nucleotides not matched to a gene: 4. The CDR3 contains 13 residues. In nucleotides, the CDR3 is TGTGCCAGTACCAGACTAGCGGGAGTTGAGCAGTTCTTC. This gives the protein CASTRLAGVEQFF.

V is TRBV19 and J is TRBJ2-1; 7 bases align to TRBD2. From germline, CDR1 is LNHDA and CDR2 SQIVND (reference sequence). The CDR3 length is 15 residues. V dropped 0 bases and J dropped 2; count of bases not matched to a gene: 1. The CDR3 DNA sequence: TGTGCCAGTAGTATAGACCGGGAGGCCTACAATGAGCAGTTCTTC. It translates to CASSIDREAYNEQFF.

The V gene is TRBV5-1, the J gene TRBJ2-1; D might be TRBD2 (6 bases). The V gene lost 4 bases and the J gene lost 7 bases, with 24 bases spanning the gap. The germline gives CDR1 SGHRS, CDR2 YFSETQ. This CDR3 has 17 residues. The CDR3 sequence is CASSPEGLGLLSNEQFF. CDR3 sequence (DNA): TGCGCCAGCAGCCCCGAGGGGTTGGGACTCTTGTCGAATGAGCAGTTCTTC.

The chain has TRBV4-1 and TRBJ2-7, with TRBD1 as a possible D gene (6 bases). The V and J ends lost 1 base and 3 bases respectively, with 16 bases between them. The CDR3 loop spans 16 amino acids. The germline V gene encodes CDR1 MGHRA and CDR2 YSYEKL. The CDR3 sequence is CASSQGLHQGNYEQYF. CDR3 coding DNA: TGCGCCAGCAGCCAAGGGTTGCACCAGGGGAACTACGAGCAGTACTTC.

V gene TRBV6-5 combines with J gene TRBJ2-2, with TRBD2 matching over 9 bases. The trim removed 6 bases at V and 3 bases at J, leaving 5 bases unmatched. The CDR3 covers 15 residues. Germline V gives CDR1 MNHEY, CDR2 SVGAGI. CDR3 region: CASRQTSGYTGELFF. DNA of the CDR3: TGTGCCAGCAGGCAGACTAGCGGATACACCGGGGAGCTGTTTTTT.

The chain employs TRBV5-1 and TRBJ1-1; a possible D gene is TRBD1 (5 bases). With 3 bases removed from V and 4 bases from J, the gap between germline ends came to 16 bases. CDR1 is SGHRS, CDR2 YFSETQ, per germline. The CDR3 is 15 residues long. The CDR3 DNA follows: TGCGCCAGCAGCTACTTAGACAGATTGCGCACTGAAGCTTTCTTT. The encoded protein is CASSYLDRLRTEAFF.

The chain uses TRBV5-6 and TRBJ1-1, with TRBD1 as a possible D gene (5 bases). Germline CDR1 reads SGHDT; CDR2 reads YYEEEE. The CDR3 runs to 17 residues. Trimming stripped 4 bases from V and 4 bases from J, with 23 bases between. CDR3 sequence: CASSTSRAEDGGTEAFF. For the CDR3, the DNA is TGTGCCAGCAGCACCTCCCGGGCGGAGGACGGGGGCACTGAAGCTTTCTTT.

This clone was seen more than once but under ten times. This sample also contains other DNA sequences that code for the same CDR3. The V gene is TRBV28, the J gene TRBJ2-7; 9 bases align to TRBD1. Germline CDR1 MDHEN, CDR2 SYDVKM. With 5 bases clipped from V and 4 bases from J, the junction kept 9 bases outside the gene matches. The CDR3 is 15 amino acids. This CDR3 is CASSAPGQGSYEQYF. The CDR3 DNA reads as TGTGCCAGCAGTGCCCCCGGACAGGGGTCTTACGAGCAGTACTTC. The full variable domain, completed using reference TRBV28 and TRBJ2-7, is DVKVTQSSRYLVKRTGEKVFLECVQDMDHENMFWYRQDPGLGLRLIYFSYDVKMKEKGDIPEGYSVSREKKERFSLILESASTNQTSMYLCASSAPGQGSYEQYFGPGTRLTVT.

The gene calls are TRBV27 and TRBJ2-2; D uncertain. Germline CDR1 is MNHEY and CDR2 is SMNVEV (reference sequence). The CDR3 contains 13 residues. V lost 3 bases and J lost 4, with 6 bases in between. The CDR3 here is CASSFSPTGELFF. CDR3 in DNA: TGTGCCAGCAGTTTTAGCCCCACCGGGGAGCTGTTTTTT.

The V and J genes are TRBV5-1 and TRBJ2-7, with a weak D call TRBD1 (7 bases). Per the germline V gene, CDR1 is SGHRS and CDR2 is YFSETQ. There are 14 residues in the CDR3. Trimming left V 5 bases short and J 0 bases short, with 12 bases between. The DNA for the CDR3 is TGCGCCAGCAGTCCAGGGGGGAGCTCCTACGAGCAGTACTTC. Its translation is CASSPGGSSYEQYF.

The chain couples TRBV5-1 to TRBJ1-1, with a tentative D call TRBD1 (5 bases). This CDR3 is 14 amino acids long. V was shortened by 4 bases and J by 1 base, with 11 bases between the two germline ends. Germline values: CDR1 SGHRS, CDR2 YFSETQ. The CDR3 sequence is CASSGSTGNTEAFF. The DNA for the CDR3 is TGCGCCAGCAGCGGCTCAACAGGGAACACTGAAGCTTTCTTT.

A single count supports this clone. The rearrangement links TRBV6-5 to TRBJ1-2; no firm D call. CDR3 length equals 14 residues. With 6 bases removed from V and 4 bases from J, the gap between germline ends came to 15 bases. Germline CDR1 reads MNHEY; CDR2 reads SVGAGI. CDR3 sequence: CASRPQPLGYGYTF. CDR3 nucleotide sequence: TGTGCCAGCAGACCACAGCCTCTTGGCTATGGCTACACCTTC.

The chain links TRBV27 to TRBJ2-3; D may be TRBD2 (6 bases). Germline loops: CDR1 MNHEY, CDR2 SMNVEV (reference sequence). This CDR3 comprises 14 residues. V lost 10 bases and J 0 bases, leaving 14 bases between the germline ends. This chain's CDR3 is CATTPGESTDTQYF. The CDR3 DNA sequence: TGTGCCACCACTCCGGGAGAGAGCACAGATACGCAGTATTTT.

V and J are TRBV5-1 and TRBJ1-5; D is undetermined. Germline V gene data show CDR1 as SGHRS and CDR2 as YFSETQ. V was cut by 0 bases and J by 0 bases, with 4 bases left in between. The CDR3 has 14 residues. The CDR3 is CASSLAGSNQPQHF. The CDR3 nucleotides read TGCGCCAGCAGCTTGGCAGGTAGCAATCAGCCCCAGCATTTT. Complete variable domain (other parts from reference TRBV5-1 and TRBJ1-5): KAGVTQTPRYLIKTRGQQVTLSCSPISGHRSVSWYQQTPGQGLQFLFEYFSETQRNKGNFPGRFSGRQFSNSRSEMNVSTLELGDSALYLCASSLAGSNQPQHFGDGTRLSIL.

The rearrangement links TRBV7-6 to TRBJ2-7, with 9 bases aligning to TRBD2. This CDR3 is built from 18 residues. Germline CDR1 reads SGHVS; CDR2 reads FNYEAQ. V shed 5 bases and J 0 bases; nucleotides not matched to a gene: 14. The CDR3 loop reads CASSPIRTSVPGSYEQYF. The DNA of the CDR3 is TGTGCCAGCAGCCCCATTAGGACTAGCGTTCCGGGCTCCTACGAGCAGTACTTC.

The CDR3 spells CASSSPRIALNTEAFF. In DNA, the CDR3 is TGTGCCAGTAGCTCCCCGAGAATAGCCTTGAACACTGAAGCTTTCTTT. This rearrangement joins TRBV19 to TRBJ1-1; D unresolved. The CDR3 sequence is 16 residues long. The germline V and J ends were trimmed by 6 bases and 0 bases, with 17 bases remaining between them. Germline V gene data show CDR1 as LNHDA and CDR2 as SQIVND (reference sequence).

V and J are TRBV28 and TRBJ1-1; D gene ambiguous. CDR3 length equals 15 residues. Trimming removed 8 bases at V and 4 bases at J, with 20 bases between. Per germline, CDR1 MDHEN and CDR2 SYDVKM. CDR3 nucleotide sequence: TGTGCCAGCCGGTTTATTTGGGCGAAAGGCACTGAAGCTTTCTTT. This encodes CASRFIWAKGTEAFF.

The CDR3 region has the DNA TGTGCCAGCAGCAAAGGGGGAGAACAGGGCCATCAGCCCCAGCATTTT. Translating it yields CASSKGGEQGHQPQHF. The V call is TRBV21-1, the J call TRBJ1-5; TRBD1, the D gene given by the table, was not confirmed from the DNA. TRBV21-1 has pseudogene status. The CDR3 is 16 amino acids.

The chain combines TRBV18 with TRBJ1-5; D remains unclear. Trimming took off 1 base at V and 0 bases at J, with 10 bases between the two ends. This CDR3 contains 16 residues. Germline V gene data show CDR1 as KGHSH and CDR2 as LQKENI. The CDR3 region is CASSPRTGYSNQPQHF. CDR3 in DNA: TGTGCCAGCTCACCACGGACTGGATATAGCAATCAGCCCCAGCATTTT.

The chain uses TRBV27 and TRBJ1-6; TRBD1 agrees at 8 bases. The CDR3 spans 14 residues. Germline lookup yields CDR1 MNHEY and CDR2 SMNVEV (reference sequence). J lost 7 bases, V lost 3 bases, and 2 bases had no gene match. The CDR3 here is CASSFTGGNSPLHF. As DNA, the CDR3 is TGTGCCAGCAGTTTTACAGGGGGGAATTCACCCCTCCACTTT.

J is TRBJ1-2 and V is TRBV5-1; a weak D match, TRBD1 (5 bases). V was trimmed by 4 bases and J by 2 bases, leaving 15 bases between them. Looked up from germline, CDR1 is SGHRS and CDR2 is YFSETQ. This CDR3 has 15 amino acids. CDR3 sequence reads: CASSRQPTANYGYTF. DNA of the CDR3: TGCGCCAGCAGCCGGCAACCGACAGCAAACTATGGCTACACCTTC.

The chain carries TRBV4-2 and TRBJ2-7; weak D call: TRBD1 (5 bases). This CDR3 has 14 residues. The V end was cut by 6 bases, the J end by 6 bases, with 18 bases between. CDR1 and CDR2 from the germline V gene are LGHNA and YNFKEQ. CDR3 bases: TGTGCCAGCAGTCTGGGCCAAGGGGTTGGCGAGCAGTACTTC. The encoded protein is CASSLGQGVGEQYF.

The V call is TRBV18, the J call TRBJ1-2; 12 bases map to TRBD1. Germline CDR1 is KGHSH and CDR2 is LQKENI. This CDR3 region has 16 residues. V lost 0 bases, J lost 7 bases, and 6 bases stayed unmatched. In DNA form, the CDR3 reads TGTGCCAGCTCACCACCTAACCGGGACAGGGGGCCTGGCTACACCTTC. This translates into CASSPPNRDRGPGYTF.

Remarks on this clone: A read error may account for a junction end that differs from germline. This chain connects TRBV27 to TRBJ2-7, with 8 nucleotides matching TRBD2. CDR3 length: 13 amino acids. The germline gives CDR1 MNHEY, CDR2 SMNVEV (reference sequence). The CDR3 region is CASSSFFGSGRHF. The CDR3, as DNA: TGTGCCAGCAGTTCCTTTTTCGGGAGCGGGAGACACTTC.

In this sample, this clone turned up a few times. The chain uses TRBV6-1 and TRBJ2-7, with TRBD1 identical over 9 bases. The CDR3 contains 12 residues. With V trimmed by 6 bases and J by 4 bases, 1 base remained unmatched. CDR1 MNHNS and CDR2 SASEGT come from the germline V gene. CDR3 sequence reads: CASRDRGYEQYF. CDR3 DNA sequence: TGTGCCAGCAGGGACAGGGGTTACGAGCAGTACTTC.

This chain links TRBV7-5 with TRBJ2-3; the D call in the table, TRBD1, was not verified against the DNA. TRBV7-5 is recorded as a pseudogene. The CDR3 is 15 amino acids. The chain's CDR3 is CVRSLDDRGADTQYF. For the CDR3, the DNA is TGTGTCAGAAGCTTAGATGACAGGGGTGCAGATACGCAGTATTTT.